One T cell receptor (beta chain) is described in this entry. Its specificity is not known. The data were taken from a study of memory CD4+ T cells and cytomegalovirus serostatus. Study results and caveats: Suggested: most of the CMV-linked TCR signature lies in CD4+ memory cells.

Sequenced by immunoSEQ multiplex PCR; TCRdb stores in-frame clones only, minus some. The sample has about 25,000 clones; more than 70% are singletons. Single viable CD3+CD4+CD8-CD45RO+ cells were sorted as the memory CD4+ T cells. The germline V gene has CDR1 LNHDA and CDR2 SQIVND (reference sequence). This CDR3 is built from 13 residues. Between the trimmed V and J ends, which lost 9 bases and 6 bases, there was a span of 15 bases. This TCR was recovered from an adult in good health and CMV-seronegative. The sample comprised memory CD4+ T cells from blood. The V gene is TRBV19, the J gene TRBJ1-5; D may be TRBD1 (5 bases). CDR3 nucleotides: TGTGCCAGCGGGGGTGGGGGTGCTCAGCCCCAGCATTTT. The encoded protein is CASGGGGAQPQHF.